A single sample is the source of the 2 T cell receptor beta chains below, sequenced in a study of chemoradiotherapy in HPV16-positive cancers. The assay was immunoSEQ multiplex PCR, and TCRdb's table has in-frame clones only and misses some. The data hold tens of thousands of clones, with 70% to 90% observed a single time. This sample comprised blood, obtained from a patient who underwent chemoradiotherapy. The receptors stem from a human donor with HPV-associated anogenital cancer.

The genes are TRBV5-1 and TRBJ2-7; 10 nucleotides align to TRBD1. V dropped 4 bases and J dropped 1; count of bases not matched to a gene: 8. The CDR3 extends over 16 amino acids. Germline CDR1 reads SGHRS; CDR2 reads YFSETQ. The CDR3 region is CASSPDRDRGSYEQYF. The DNA for the CDR3 is TGCGCCAGCAGCCCCGACCGGGACAGGGGTTCCTACGAGCAGTACTTC.

The chain combines TRBV6-1 with TRBJ2-5; 7 bases fit TRBD1. Losses at the gene ends were 4 bases for V and 4 bases for J; bases not matched to a gene: 3. CDR3 length equals 13 residues. Per the germline V gene, CDR1 is MNHNS and CDR2 is SASEGT. The CDR3 spells CASSATGLETQYF. In nucleotides, the CDR3 is TGTGCCAGCAGTGCGACAGGGCTAGAGACCCAGTACTTC.